This T cell receptor beta chain derives from a study of blood T cell repertoires in COVID-19. The wider study: Two negative PCRs, clearance, or symptom resolution had been documented for recovered Cohort 3 donors.

Produced via immunoSEQ multiplex PCR; TCRdb's table is partial and in-frame only. Of hundreds of thousands of clones in the sample, around 85% were seen once. This clone came up once. Participants were aged about 18 to 89 years from approximately 24 US areas. The sequencing sample was made of PBMCs or T cells enriched from blood (not recorded which). The receptor was isolated from a woman in her fifties or sixties in a cohort exposed to, infected with or recovered from COVID-19 (not recorded which).

The CDR3 nucleotides read TGCGCCAGCAGTGGGACTAGCGGGGGGACCCTCACAGATACGCAGTATTTT. Its translation: CASSGTSGGTLTDTQYF. The V and J genes are TRBV10-2 and TRBJ2-3; TRBD2 matches at 14 bases. Per germline, CDR1 WSHSY and CDR2 SAAADI. J gave up 2 bases and V 4 bases, and 5 bases lay outside the gene matches. The length of the CDR3 is 17 residues.